These 22 T cell receptor beta chains share one sample of origin, sequenced in a study of Ad26.COV2.S vaccination and SARS-CoV-2 variants. This table comes from immunoSEQ multiplex PCR, and its TCRdb copy is limited to in-frame clones, with some not included. The top ten hold about 3.9% of the sample, which has around 370,000 clones, roughly nine tenths seen once. Sequences were derived from peripheral blood, sampled after recovery from COVID-19. The source of these receptors is a human donor who had recovered from COVID-19.

This chain connects TRBV6-2 or TRBV6-3 to TRBJ2-1; the match to TRBD1 covers 9 bases. V lost 2 bases to trimming and J lost 3 bases; unmatched junction nucleotides: 5. The CDR3 sequence is 16 residues long. Looked up from germline, CDR1 is MNHEY and CDR2 is SVGEGT. This CDR3 is CASSYRDRDLYNEQFF. In nucleotides, the CDR3 is TGTGCCAGCAGTTACCGGGACAGGGACCTCTACAATGAGCAGTTCTTC.

The rearrangement uses TRBV21-1 and TRBJ2-2; TRBD1 reflects the table's D call only, with no check against the DNA. TRBV21-1 is a pseudogene. CDR3 size: 17 residues. The CDR3: CASSKANRGVGTGELFF. Written as DNA, the CDR3 is TGTGCCAGCAGCAAAGCAAACAGGGGAGTTGGTACCGGGGAGCTGTTTTTT.

V gene TRBV5-1 combines with J gene TRBJ2-7; D not certain. Germline assignment: CDR1 SGHRS and CDR2 YFSETQ. V lost 0 bases and J 1 base, leaving 5 bases between the germline ends. The CDR3 has 13 amino acids. In DNA form, the CDR3 reads TGCGCCAGCAGCTTGGAGTGGTCCTACGAGCAGTACTTC. Amino acids: CASSLEWSYEQYF.

There are a few counts of this clone. The chain carries TRBV5-4 and TRBJ1-5; the D is unclear. Trimming took 2 bases from V and 1 from J, leaving 13 bases between them. The CDR3 is 16 amino acids. Germline V lookup: CDR1 SGHNT, CDR2 YYREEE (reference sequence). The CDR3 nucleotides read TGTGCCAGCAGCTTTCCCGGTGTCGGGAGCAATCAGCCCCAGCATTTT. Encoded protein: CASSFPGVGSNQPQHF.

The rearrangement links TRBV4-3 to TRBJ2-2; D is ambiguous. Trimming removed 1 base at V and 5 bases at J, with 5 bases between. The CDR3 is 13 residues long. Per the germline V gene, CDR1 is LGHNA and CDR2 is YSLEER. CDR3 region: CASSQVGTGELFF. The CDR3 bases are TGCGCCAGCAGCCAAGTGGGGACCGGGGAGCTGTTTTTT.

The chain couples TRBV29-1 to TRBJ1-1; the D is unclear. V was pared by 1 base and J by 2 bases, with 8 bases between. Per the germline V gene, CDR1 is SQVTM and CDR2 is ANQGSEA. The CDR3 sequence is 13 residues long. CDR3 nucleotide sequence: TGCAGCGTTGAAGGCCAAACAAACACTGAAGCTTTCTTT. Translation: CSVEGQTNTEAFF.

The gene calls are TRBV21-1 and TRBJ1-1; the table's D call, TRBD1, has no DNA check behind it. TRBV21-1 is shown as a pseudogene. The length of the CDR3 is 15 residues. The CDR3 loop reads CASSNLRGNDTEAFF. The CDR3 nucleotides read TGTGCCAGCAGCAACCTAAGGGGGAACGACACTGAAGCTTTCTTT.

The rearrangement uses TRBV19 and TRBJ1-1; D may be TRBD1 (6 bases). The CDR3 extends over 14 amino acids. The germline gives CDR1 LNHDA, CDR2 SQIVND (reference sequence). V was cut by 10 bases and J by 1 base, with 16 bases left in between. The CDR3 DNA sequence: TGTGCCACCGGACCCAGGGGAGGGAACACTGAAGCTTTCTTT. This sequence encodes CATGPRGGNTEAFF.

The chain uses TRBV27 and TRBJ2-1, with D possibly TRBD1 on 5 matching bases. Germline CDR1 reads MNHEY; CDR2 reads SMNVEV (reference sequence). The V end lost 0 bases, the J end lost 0 bases, and 15 bases lay between the germline ends. The CDR3 consists of 18 residues. CDR3 loop: CASSLSPRAPSSYNEQFF. In DNA, the CDR3 is TGTGCCAGCAGTTTATCTCCCAGGGCCCCGAGCTCCTACAATGAGCAGTTCTTC.

J is TRBJ1-1 and V is TRBV19, with TRBD1 matching 7 bases. There are 13 residues in the CDR3. Germline V gene sequence: CDR1 LNHDA, CDR2 SQIVND (reference sequence). Trimming at V came to 10 bases and at J to 0 bases, leaving 5 bases not matched to a gene. In DNA form, the CDR3 reads TGTGCCACTTCGACAGGGCTGAACACTGAAGCTTTCTTT. This sequence encodes CATSTGLNTEAFF. Complete variable domain (other parts from reference TRBV19 and TRBJ1-1): DGGITQSPKYLFRKEGQNVTLSCEQNLNHDAMYWYRQDPGQGLRLIYYSQIVNDFQKGDIAEGYSVSREKKESFPLTVTSAQKNPTAFYLCATSTGLNTEAFFGQGTRLTVV.

The J gene is TRBJ1-3, the V gene TRBV4-1; D is unresolved. The V end lost 4 bases, the J end lost 2 bases, and 6 bases lay between the germline ends. This CDR3 spans 13 amino acids. The V gene's germline CDR1 is MGHRA and CDR2 YSYEKL. Written as DNA, the CDR3 is TGCGCCAGCAGCCGGGAAGCTGGAAACACCATATATTTT. Its protein product is CASSREAGNTIYF.

V and J are TRBV7-2 and TRBJ2-7; D may match TRBD1 or TRBD2 (6 bases each). V dropped 2 bases and J dropped 0 bases, with 20 bases sitting between them. The germline CDR1 and CDR2 sequences are SGHTA and FQGNSA. The CDR3 totals 18 residues. Here the CDR3 reads CASSLRGGAGAISYEQYF. The CDR3 DNA reads TGTGCCAGCAGCTTACGGGGCGGGGCAGGGGCGATCTCCTACGAGCAGTACTTC.

J is TRBJ1-6 and V is TRBV9; TRBD1 matches at 8 bases. This CDR3 spans 14 amino acids. The germline V gene has CDR1 SGDLS and CDR2 YYNGEE. Trimming removed 3 bases from V and 5 bases from J; junction bases left unmatched: 1. For the CDR3, the DNA is TGTGCCAGCAGCGCGGGACAGGATAATTCACCCCTCCACTTT. It yields the protein CASSAGQDNSPLHF. Variable domain in full (rest from reference TRBV9 and TRBJ1-6): DSGVTQTPKHLITATGQRVTLRCSPRSGDLSVYWYQQSLDQGLQFLIQYYNGEERAKGNILERFSAQQFPDLHSELNLSSLELGDSALYFCASSAGQDNSPLHFGNGTRLTVT.

This clone was seen just once. V usage is TRBV6-5 and J usage is TRBJ2-5; no definite D call. Germline V gives CDR1 MNHEY, CDR2 SVGAGI. The CDR3 runs 15 residues. V shed 6 bases and J shed 4 bases, with 18 bases lying between them. CDR3 in DNA: TGTGCCAGCAGCCCCCAGGCCAGTCCTCGAGAGACCCAGTACTTC. Translating gives CASSPQASPRETQYF.

This clone appeared a single time. This sequence joins TRBV5-1 and TRBJ2-2; D unresolved. Germline CDR1 reads SGHRS; CDR2 reads YFSETQ. V was cut by 0 bases and J by 6 bases, with 12 bases left in between. The CDR3 has 15 residues. The CDR3 bases are TGCGCCAGCAGCTTGGGGCTAGTCAGGTCCGGGGAGCTGTTTTTT. Translating it yields CASSLGLVRSGELFF.

The V gene is TRBV15, the J gene TRBJ2-2, with D tentatively TRBD1 or TRBD2 (5 bases each). The CDR3 extends over 17 amino acids. The V and J ends lost 1 base and 6 bases respectively, with 18 bases between them. CDR1 LNHNV and CDR2 YYDKDF come from the germline V gene (reference sequence). This CDR3 reads CATSRVVTGPSAGELFF. CDR3 DNA sequence: TGTGCCACCAGCAGAGTTGTAACGGGGCCCTCGGCCGGGGAGCTGTTTTTT.

A word on this clone: Sequence at one end of the junction differs from germline and may be a read error. The chain carries TRBV4-1 and TRBJ2-5; D is unclear. The germline V gene encodes CDR1 MGHRA and CDR2 YSYEKL. This CDR3 is 13 amino acids long. The CDR3 here is CASRQVGKETQYF. CDR3 coding DNA: TGCGCCAGCAGGCAAGTAGGGAAGGAGACCCAGTACTTC.

The chain is built from TRBV4-1 and TRBJ1-4; D might be TRBD1 (5 bases). Germline V gives CDR1 MGHRA, CDR2 YSYEKL. This CDR3 spans 14 amino acids. The V end lost 0 bases, the J end lost 7 bases, and 9 bases lay between the germline ends. CDR3 bases: TGCGCCAGCAGCCAAGATCCCGGGACTGAAAAACTGTTTTTT. Its protein is CASSQDPGTEKLFF.

This clone occurred a few times. The genes are TRBV18 and TRBJ1-2, with unresolved D. The CDR3 is 12 residues long. Germline V gene sequence: CDR1 KGHSH, CDR2 LQKENI. Trimming removed 1 base from V and 3 bases from J, with 3 bases in between. The chain's CDR3 is CASSPRDYGYTF. In DNA form, the CDR3 reads TGTGCCAGCTCACCACGGGACTATGGCTACACCTTC.

The rearrangement joins TRBV6-5 to TRBJ1-2; TRBD1 matches at 7 bases. Looked up from germline, CDR1 is MNHEY and CDR2 is SVGAGI. Trimming removed 4 bases from V and 6 bases from J; junction bases left unmatched: 5. This CDR3 spans 13 amino acids. In DNA form, the CDR3 reads TGTGCCAGCAGTTCTCGAGGGGGCAATGGCTACACCTTC. This codes for CASSSRGGNGYTF.

The rearrangement joins TRBV2 to TRBJ2-2; TRBD2 agrees at 10 bases. Germline V gene lookup returns CDR1 SNHLY and CDR2 FYNNEI. This CDR3 has 15 amino acids. V was pared by 7 bases and J by 5 bases, with 7 bases of the junction left unmatched. CDR3 DNA: TGTGCCAGCAAACTAGCGGGGACGTGGACCGGGGAGCTGTTTTTT. Its protein is CASKLAGTWTGELFF.

This clone was detected once. The CDR3, as DNA: TGCGCCAGCAGCGGCTGGGAGGCAGGGGGAATCTACGAGCAGTACTTC. Its translation: CASSGWEAGGIYEQYF. The rearrangement links TRBV5-1 to TRBJ2-7; tentatively, D is TRBD1 (7 bases). V was trimmed by 4 bases and J by 3 bases, leaving 20 bases between them. CDR3 length: 16 residues. Germline CDR1 reads SGHRS; CDR2 reads YFSETQ.